The clone carrying this T cell receptor beta chain was observed a handful of times. What it binds is not known. The entry originates in a study of CD8 T cells in ankylosing spondylitis. Whole-study results and caveats: In the blood and synovial fluid of reactive arthritis, some motif variants had been previously reported.

MiXCR, applied by TCRdb to the 5' RACE reads, yields one record per CDR3 protein. The sample lists 300,000 to 350,000 distinct CDR3 sequences; less than 25% were seen once. This sequence was found in a female donor with ankylosing spondylitis or in good health (not recorded which). Input material: blood, either unsorted or a sorted T cell fraction (not recorded which).

CDR3 in amino acids: CSAPAVYSNQPQHF. The DNA for the CDR3 is TGCAGTGCACCCGCGGTATATAGCAATCAGCCCCAGCATTTT. The rearrangement links TRBV20-1 to TRBJ1-5; D gene unclear. This CDR3 has 14 residues. The germline V gene encodes CDR1 DFQATT and CDR2 SNEGSKA (reference sequence). The V end lost 6 bases, the J end lost 0 bases, and 12 bases lay between the germline ends.